This entry lists 9 T cell receptor beta chains sequenced from one sample in a study of T cell changes during pregnancy in multiple sclerosis. The repertoire was sequenced with immunoSEQ multiplex PCR; TCRdb's copy has only in-frame clones and lacks some. This sample has roughly 40,000 clones, with more than 85% found just once. This specimen was CD8+ T cells from peripheral blood mononuclear cells, taken in the first trimester of pregnancy. Receptors originate from a female donor with multiple sclerosis, enrolled in a pregnancy study.

The V gene is TRBV7-6, the J gene TRBJ2-7, with 7 bases that match TRBD2. This CDR3 is built from 12 residues. The V gene end was trimmed by 3 bases and the J gene end by 7 bases; junction bases not matched to a gene: 3. Germline CDR1 reads SGHVS; CDR2 reads FNYEAQ. The CDR3 bases are TGTGCCAGCAGCTTCGGGGAGGGGGAGCAGTACTTC. Its translation is CASSFGEGEQYF.

This clone was seen once. The rearrangement joins TRBV13 to TRBJ1-1, with a tentative D call TRBD1 (5 bases). CDR1 and CDR2 (germline): PRHDT, FYEKMQ (reference sequence). CDR3 length equals 13 residues. The germline V and J ends were trimmed by 7 bases and 5 bases, with 14 bases remaining between them. CDR3: CASTQGIGTEAFF. CDR3 DNA: TGTGCCAGCACCCAGGGTATAGGGACTGAAGCTTTCTTT.

As DNA, the CDR3 is TGCGCCAGCAGTTTAGGTGAGGGTGACACAGATACGCAGTATTTT. Protein sequence: CASSLGEGDTDTQYF. The chain joins TRBV5-1 to TRBJ2-3; D possibly corresponds to TRBD2 (5 bases). Trimming left V 5 bases short and J 2 bases short, with 15 bases between. Germline CDR1 reads SGHRS; CDR2 reads YFSETQ. The CDR3 runs 15 residues.

The chain uses TRBV19 and TRBJ1-1, with D perhaps TRBD1 (6 bases). This CDR3 has 14 amino acids. Germline CDR1 is LNHDA and CDR2 is SQIVND (reference sequence). Trimming removed 5 bases from V and 3 bases from J, with 13 bases in between. The CDR3 DNA sequence: TGTGCCAGTAGTCCCCGGACAGCATACACTGAAGCTTTCTTT. This sequence encodes CASSPRTAYTEAFF.

V gene TRBV9 combines with J gene TRBJ1-1, with D possibly TRBD1 on 6 matching bases. The CDR3 is 14 amino acids. Trimming pared 0 bases from V and 5 bases from J, leaving 11 bases between. CDR1 and CDR2 (germline): SGDLS, YYNGEE. The CDR3 sequence is CASSVGGRETEAFF. The CDR3 bases are TGTGCCAGCAGCGTAGGGGGGCGCGAGACTGAAGCTTTCTTT.

V and J are TRBV6-1 and TRBJ2-1; 10 nucleotides line up with TRBD2. This CDR3 region has 16 residues. V lost 2 bases and J lost 5; bases outside the gene matches: 6. The germline V gene encodes CDR1 MNHNS and CDR2 SASEGT. CDR3 sequence reads: CASSELVAGGHNEQFF. CDR3 bases: TGTGCCAGCAGTGAACTAGTAGCGGGGGGCCACAATGAGCAGTTCTTC.

The chain uses TRBV2 and TRBJ2-7; 10 bases agree with TRBD1. The CDR3 has 14 amino acids. Losses at the gene ends were 8 bases for V and 6 bases for J; bases not matched to a gene: 10. Germline values: CDR1 SNHLY, CDR2 FYNNEI. CDR3 amino acids: CASLGTGETGEQYF. In DNA form, the CDR3 reads TGTGCCAGCCTGGGGACAGGGGAGACAGGCGAGCAGTACTTC.

The chain employs TRBV9 and TRBJ2-1, with 11 bases identical to TRBD1. The CDR3 has 18 amino acids. Germline V gene lookup returns CDR1 SGDLS and CDR2 YYNGEE. The junction had 9 bases not matched to a gene; V was cut back by 2 bases and J by 2 bases. The CDR3 DNA sequence: TGTGCCAGCAGCGTTTCTACAAGGGACAGGGGGACCTACAATGAGCAGTTCTTC. Its protein product is CASSVSTRDRGTYNEQFF. The full variable domain, in which reference TRBV9 and TRBJ2-1 provide the parts outside the CDR3, is DSGVTQTPKHLITATGQRVTLRCSPRSGDLSVYWYQQSLDQGLQFLIQYYNGEERAKGNILERFSAQQFPDLHSELNLSSLELGDSALYFCASSVSTRDRGTYNEQFFGPGTRLTVL.

The chain links TRBV13 to TRBJ2-3; no clear D. Germline V CDR1 and CDR2: PRHDT, FYEKMQ (reference sequence). This CDR3 has 14 amino acids. The V end was cut by 1 base, the J end by 1 base, with 6 bases between. The CDR3 spells CASSLVTGTDTQYF. The CDR3 nucleotides read TGTGCCAGCAGCTTAGTTACAGGCACAGATACGCAGTATTTT.